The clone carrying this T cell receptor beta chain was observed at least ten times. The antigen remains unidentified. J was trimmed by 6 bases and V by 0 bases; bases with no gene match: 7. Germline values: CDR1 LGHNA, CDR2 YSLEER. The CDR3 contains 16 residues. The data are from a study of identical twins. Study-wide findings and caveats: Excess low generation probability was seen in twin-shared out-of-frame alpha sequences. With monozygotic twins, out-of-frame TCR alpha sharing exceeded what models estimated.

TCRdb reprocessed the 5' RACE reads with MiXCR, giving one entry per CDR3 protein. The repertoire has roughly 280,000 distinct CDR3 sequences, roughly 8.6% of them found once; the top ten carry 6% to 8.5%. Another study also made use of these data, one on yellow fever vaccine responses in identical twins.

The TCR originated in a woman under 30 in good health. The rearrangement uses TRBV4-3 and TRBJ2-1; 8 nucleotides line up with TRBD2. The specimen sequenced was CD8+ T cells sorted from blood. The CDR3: CASSQDPAGEFNEQFF. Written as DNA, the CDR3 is TGCGCCAGCAGCCAAGATCCAGCGGGAGAATTCAATGAGCAGTTCTTC.